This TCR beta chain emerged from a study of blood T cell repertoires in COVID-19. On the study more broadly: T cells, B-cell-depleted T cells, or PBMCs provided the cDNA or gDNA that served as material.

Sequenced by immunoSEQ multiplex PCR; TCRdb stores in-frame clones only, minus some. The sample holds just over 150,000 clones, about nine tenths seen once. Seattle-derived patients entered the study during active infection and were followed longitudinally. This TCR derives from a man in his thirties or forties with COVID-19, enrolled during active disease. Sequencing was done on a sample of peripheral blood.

CDR3 DNA: TGCGCCAGCAGCTTGCAGGATCCCGCGGGCGAGACCCAGTACTTC. Its translation is CASSLQDPAGETQYF. This chain uses TRBV5-1 with TRBJ2-5; possibly TRBD2 for D (5 bases). V was cut by 1 base and J by 5 bases, with 15 bases left in between. The CDR3 has 15 amino acids. CDR1 is SGHRS, CDR2 YFSETQ, per germline.